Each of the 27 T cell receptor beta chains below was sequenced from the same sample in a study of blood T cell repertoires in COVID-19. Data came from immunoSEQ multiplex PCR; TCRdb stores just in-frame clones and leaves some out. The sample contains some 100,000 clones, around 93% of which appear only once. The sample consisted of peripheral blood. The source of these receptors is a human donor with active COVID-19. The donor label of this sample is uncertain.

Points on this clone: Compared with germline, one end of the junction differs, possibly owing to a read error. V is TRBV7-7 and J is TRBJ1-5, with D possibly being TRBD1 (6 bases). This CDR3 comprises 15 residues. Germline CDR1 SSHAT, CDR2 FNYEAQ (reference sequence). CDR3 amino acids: CASSLAGVSNQPQHF. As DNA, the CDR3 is TGTGCTAGCAGCTTAGCAGGGGTAAGCAATCAGCCCCAGCATTTT. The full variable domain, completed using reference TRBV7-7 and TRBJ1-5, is GAGVSQSPRYKVTKRGQDVTLRCDPISSHATLYWYQQALGQGPEFLTYFNYEAQPDKSGLPSDRFSAERPEGSISTLTIQRTEQRDSAMYRCASSLAGVSNQPQHFGDGTRLSIL.

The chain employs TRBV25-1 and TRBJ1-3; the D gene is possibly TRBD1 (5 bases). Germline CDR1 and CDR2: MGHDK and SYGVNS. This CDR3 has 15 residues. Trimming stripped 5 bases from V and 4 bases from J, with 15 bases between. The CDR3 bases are TGTGCCAGCAGTTACCCGGGGGGAGAGGGAAACACCATATATTTT. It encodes CASSYPGGEGNTIYF.

The CDR3 region has the DNA TGTGCCAGCAGCCAAGACCTCGGGGGGGACTATGGCTACACCTTC. Residues: CASSQDLGGDYGYTF. The J gene is TRBJ1-2, the V gene TRBV3-1 (or the pseudogene TRBV3-2); D might be TRBD1 (5 bases). Trimming took off 0 bases at V and 3 bases at J, with 11 bases between the two ends. The germline gives CDR1 LGHDT, CDR2 YNNKEL (reference sequence). The length of the CDR3 is 15 residues.

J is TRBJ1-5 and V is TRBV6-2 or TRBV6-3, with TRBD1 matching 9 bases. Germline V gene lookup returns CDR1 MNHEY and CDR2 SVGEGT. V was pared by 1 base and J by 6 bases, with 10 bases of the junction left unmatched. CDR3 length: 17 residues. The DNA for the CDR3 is TGTGCCAGCAGTTACTTCTTTACAGAGACAGGGGGTCAGCCCCAGCATTTT. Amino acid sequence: CASSYFFTETGGQPQHF.

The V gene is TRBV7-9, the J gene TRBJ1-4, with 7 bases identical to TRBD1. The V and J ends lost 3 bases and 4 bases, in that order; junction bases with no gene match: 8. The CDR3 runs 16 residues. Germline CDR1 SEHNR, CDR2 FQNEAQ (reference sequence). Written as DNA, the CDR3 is TGTGCCAGCAGCTTCTGGACCGGGACAGATAATGAAAAACTGTTTTTT. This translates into CASSFWTGTDNEKLFF.

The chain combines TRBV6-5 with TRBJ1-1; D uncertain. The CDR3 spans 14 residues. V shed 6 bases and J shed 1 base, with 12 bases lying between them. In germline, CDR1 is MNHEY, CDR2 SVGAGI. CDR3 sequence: CASSGTDTNTEAFF. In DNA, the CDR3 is TGTGCCAGCAGCGGAACAGACACGAACACTGAAGCTTTCTTT.

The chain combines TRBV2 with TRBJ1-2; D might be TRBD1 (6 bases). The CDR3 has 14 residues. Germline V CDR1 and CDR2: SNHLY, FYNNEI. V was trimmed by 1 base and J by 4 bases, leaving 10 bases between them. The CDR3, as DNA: TGTGCCAGCAGTGAAGACAGGGTGGGCTATGGCTACACCTTC. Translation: CASSEDRVGYGYTF.

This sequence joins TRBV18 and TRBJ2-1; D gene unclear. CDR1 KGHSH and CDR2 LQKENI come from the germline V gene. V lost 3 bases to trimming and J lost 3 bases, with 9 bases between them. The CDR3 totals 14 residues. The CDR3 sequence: CASSPQGVYNEQFF. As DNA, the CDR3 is TGTGCCAGCTCACCTCAAGGAGTCTACAATGAGCAGTTCTTC.

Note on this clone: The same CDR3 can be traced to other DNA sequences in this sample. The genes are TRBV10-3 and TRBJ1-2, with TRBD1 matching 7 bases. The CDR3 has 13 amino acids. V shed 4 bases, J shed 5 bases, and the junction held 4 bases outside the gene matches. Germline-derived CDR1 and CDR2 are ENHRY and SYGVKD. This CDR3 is CAISGGTAYGYTF. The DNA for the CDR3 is TGTGCCATCAGTGGAGGGACAGCTTATGGCTACACCTTC.

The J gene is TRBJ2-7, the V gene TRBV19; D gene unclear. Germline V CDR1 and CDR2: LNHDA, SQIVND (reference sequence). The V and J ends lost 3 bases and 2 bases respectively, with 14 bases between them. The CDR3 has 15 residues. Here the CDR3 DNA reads TGTGCCAGTAGTATCCCTGAGGCGGCCGCCTACGAGCAGTACTTC. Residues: CASSIPEAAAYEQYF.

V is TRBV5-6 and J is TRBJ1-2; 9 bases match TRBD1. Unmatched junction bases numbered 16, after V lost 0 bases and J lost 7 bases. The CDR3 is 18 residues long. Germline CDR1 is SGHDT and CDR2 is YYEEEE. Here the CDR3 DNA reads TGTGCCAGCAGCTTGGCACCGGGACAGGGAGCTCGGGGAGGTGGCTACACCTTC. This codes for CASSLAPGQGARGGGYTF.

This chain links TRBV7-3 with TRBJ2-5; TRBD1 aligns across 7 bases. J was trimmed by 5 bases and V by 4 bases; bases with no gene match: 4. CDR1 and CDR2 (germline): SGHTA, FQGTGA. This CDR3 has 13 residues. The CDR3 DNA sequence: TGTGCCAGCAGCTCGACAGGGACCGAGACCCAGTACTTC. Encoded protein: CASSSTGTETQYF.

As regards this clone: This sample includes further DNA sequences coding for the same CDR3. CDR3 residues: CASSGSGTAYNEQFF. The CDR3 DNA is TGTGCCAGCAGCGGCTCCGGGACAGCCTACAATGAGCAGTTCTTC. The gene calls are TRBV7-9 and TRBJ2-1, with 7 bases aligning to TRBD1. Trimming removed 5 bases from V and 2 bases from J; junction bases left unmatched: 6. Looked up from germline, CDR1 is SEHNR and CDR2 is FQNEAQ (reference sequence). The CDR3 spans 15 residues.

The DNA for the CDR3 is TGTGCCAGCAGACCGGGGACTAGCGGGGCCCAAGAGACCCAGTACTTC. Translating it yields CASRPGTSGAQETQYF. J is TRBJ2-5 and V is TRBV6-8, with 13 bases matching TRBD2. The CDR3 is 16 residues long. Germline V gene sequence: CDR1 MNHGY, CDR2 SAAAGT. The V segment lost 6 bases and the J segment 1 base; nucleotides outside the gene matches: 5.

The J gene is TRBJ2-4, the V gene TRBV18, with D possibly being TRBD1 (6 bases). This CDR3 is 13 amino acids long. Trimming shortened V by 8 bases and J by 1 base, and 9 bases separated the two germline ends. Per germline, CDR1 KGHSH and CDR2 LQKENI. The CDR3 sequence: CASAQGAKNIQYF. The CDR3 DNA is TGTGCCAGCGCCCAGGGGGCCAAAAACATTCAGTACTTC.

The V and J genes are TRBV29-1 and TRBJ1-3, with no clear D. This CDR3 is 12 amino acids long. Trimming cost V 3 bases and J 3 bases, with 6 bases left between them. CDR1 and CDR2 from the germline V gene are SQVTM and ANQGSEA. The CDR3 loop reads CSVDDIGNTIYF. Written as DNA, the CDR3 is TGCAGCGTTGACGACATTGGAAACACCATATATTTT.

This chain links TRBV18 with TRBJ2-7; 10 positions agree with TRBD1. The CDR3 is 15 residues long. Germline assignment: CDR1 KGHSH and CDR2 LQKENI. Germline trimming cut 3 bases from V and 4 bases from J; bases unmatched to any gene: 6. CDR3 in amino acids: CASSPDRDRGYEQYF. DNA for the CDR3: TGTGCCAGCTCACCGGACCGGGACAGGGGATACGAGCAGTACTTC.

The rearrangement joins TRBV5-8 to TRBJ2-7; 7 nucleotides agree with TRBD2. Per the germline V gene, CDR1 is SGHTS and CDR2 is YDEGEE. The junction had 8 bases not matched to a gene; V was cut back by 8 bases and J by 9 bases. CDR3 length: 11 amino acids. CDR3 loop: CASVEWEGQYF. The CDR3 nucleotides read TGTGCCAGTGTGGAATGGGAGGGGCAGTACTTC.

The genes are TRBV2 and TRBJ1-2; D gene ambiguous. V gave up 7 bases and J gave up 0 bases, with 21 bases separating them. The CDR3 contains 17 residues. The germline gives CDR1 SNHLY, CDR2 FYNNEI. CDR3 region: CASTDTSRSSSNYGYTF. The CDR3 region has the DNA TGTGCCAGCACCGACACTTCACGGTCCTCTTCTAACTATGGCTACACCTTC.

The CDR3 nucleotides read TGCAGCGCCCTCCCCGGGGGTTCAGGGACAGGGGTGTTCTGGGACACTGAAGCTTTCTTT. The encoded protein is CSALPGGSGTGVFWDTEAFF. V and J are TRBV29-1 and TRBJ1-1; TRBD1 matches 10 bases. The CDR3 spans 20 residues. CDR1 SQVTM and CDR2 ANQGSEA come from the germline V gene. The junction had 26 bases not matched to a gene; V was cut back by 7 bases and J by 3 bases.

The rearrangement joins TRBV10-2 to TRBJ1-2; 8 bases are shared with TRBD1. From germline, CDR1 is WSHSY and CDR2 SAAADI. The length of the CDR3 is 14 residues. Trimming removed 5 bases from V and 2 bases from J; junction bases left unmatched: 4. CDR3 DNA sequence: TGCGCCAGCAGTTGGGACAGGTCGAACTATGGCTACACCTTC. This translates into CASSWDRSNYGYTF.

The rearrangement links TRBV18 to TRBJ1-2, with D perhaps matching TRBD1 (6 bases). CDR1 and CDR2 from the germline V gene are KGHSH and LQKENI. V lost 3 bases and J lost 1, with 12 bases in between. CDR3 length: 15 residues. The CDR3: CASSPSDSFNYGYTF. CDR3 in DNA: TGTGCCAGCTCACCCTCGGACAGTTTTAACTATGGCTACACCTTC.

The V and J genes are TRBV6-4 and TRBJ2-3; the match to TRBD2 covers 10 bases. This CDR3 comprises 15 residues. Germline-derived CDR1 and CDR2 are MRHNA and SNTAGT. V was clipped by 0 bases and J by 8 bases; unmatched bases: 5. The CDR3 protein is CASSDSGLAGVTQYF. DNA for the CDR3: TGTGCCAGCAGTGACTCGGGGCTAGCGGGGGTTACGCAGTATTTT.

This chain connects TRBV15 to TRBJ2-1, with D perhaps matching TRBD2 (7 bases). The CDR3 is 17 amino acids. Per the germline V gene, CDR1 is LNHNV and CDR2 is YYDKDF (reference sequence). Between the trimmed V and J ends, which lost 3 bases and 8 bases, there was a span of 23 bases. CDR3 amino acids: CATSRARYGGAVDEQFF. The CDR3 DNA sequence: TGTGCCACCAGCAGGGCCCGGTATGGGGGGGCAGTGGATGAGCAGTTCTTC. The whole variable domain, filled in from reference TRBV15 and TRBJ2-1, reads DAMVIQNPRYQVTQFGKPVTLSCSQTLNHNVMYWYQQKSSQAPKLLFHYYDKDFNNEADTPDNFQSRRPNTSFCFLDIRSPGLGDTAMYLCATSRARYGGAVDEQFFGPGTRLTVL.

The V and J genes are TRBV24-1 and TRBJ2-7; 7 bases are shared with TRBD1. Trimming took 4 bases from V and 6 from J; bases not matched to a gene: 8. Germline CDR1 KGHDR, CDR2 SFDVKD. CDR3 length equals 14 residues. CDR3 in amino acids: CATSDPAQGIEQYF. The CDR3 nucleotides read TGTGCCACCAGTGACCCAGCACAGGGGATCGAGCAGTACTTC.

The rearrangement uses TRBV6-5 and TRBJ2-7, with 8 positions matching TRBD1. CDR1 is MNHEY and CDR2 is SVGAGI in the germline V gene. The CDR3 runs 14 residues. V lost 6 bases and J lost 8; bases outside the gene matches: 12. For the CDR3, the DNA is TGTGCCAGCAGGGCGGACAGGGTTTATTTCAAGCAGTACTTC. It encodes CASRADRVYFKQYF.

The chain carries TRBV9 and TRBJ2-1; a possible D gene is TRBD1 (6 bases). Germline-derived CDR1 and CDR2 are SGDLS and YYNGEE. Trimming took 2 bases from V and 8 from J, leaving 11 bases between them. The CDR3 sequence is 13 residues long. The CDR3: CASSVTGSDEQFF. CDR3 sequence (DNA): TGTGCCAGCAGCGTTACAGGGTCGGATGAGCAGTTCTTC.